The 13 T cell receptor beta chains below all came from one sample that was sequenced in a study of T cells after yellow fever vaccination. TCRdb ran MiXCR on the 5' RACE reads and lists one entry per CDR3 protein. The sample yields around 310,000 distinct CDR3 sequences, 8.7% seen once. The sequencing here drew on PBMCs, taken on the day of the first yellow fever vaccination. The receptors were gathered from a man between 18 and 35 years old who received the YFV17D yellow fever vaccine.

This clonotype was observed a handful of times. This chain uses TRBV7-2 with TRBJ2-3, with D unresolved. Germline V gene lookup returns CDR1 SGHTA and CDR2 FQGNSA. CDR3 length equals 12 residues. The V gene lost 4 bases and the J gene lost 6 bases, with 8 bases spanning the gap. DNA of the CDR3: TGTGCCAGCAGCTCCCTCGTGGATACGCAGTATTTT. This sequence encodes CASSSLVDTQYF. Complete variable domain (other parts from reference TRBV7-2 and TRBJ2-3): GAGVSQSPSNKVTEKGKDVELRCDPISGHTALYWYRQSLGQGLEFLIYFQGNSAPDKSGLPSDRFSAERTGGSVSTLTIQRTQQEDSAVYLCASSSLVDTQYFGPGTRLTVL.

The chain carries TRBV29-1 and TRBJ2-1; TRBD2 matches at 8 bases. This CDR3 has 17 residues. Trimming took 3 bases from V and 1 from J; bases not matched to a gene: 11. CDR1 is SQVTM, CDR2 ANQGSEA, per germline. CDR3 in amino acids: CSVEDSFGGGSYNEQFF. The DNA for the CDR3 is TGCAGCGTTGAGGACTCTTTCGGGGGGGGGTCCTACAATGAGCAGTTCTTC.

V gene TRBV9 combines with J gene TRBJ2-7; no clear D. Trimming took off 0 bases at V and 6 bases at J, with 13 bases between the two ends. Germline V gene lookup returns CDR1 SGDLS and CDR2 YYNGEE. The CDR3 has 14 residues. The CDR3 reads CASSVGSSTAEQYF. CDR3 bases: TGTGCCAGCAGCGTAGGTTCTAGTACCGCCGAGCAGTACTTC.

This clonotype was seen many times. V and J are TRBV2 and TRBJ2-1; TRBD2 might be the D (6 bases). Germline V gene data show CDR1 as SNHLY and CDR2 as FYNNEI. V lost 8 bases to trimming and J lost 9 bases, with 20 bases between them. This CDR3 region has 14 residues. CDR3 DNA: TGTGCCAGCCATGGTAGCGGCCCTTTGGGTGAGCAGTTCTTC. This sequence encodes CASHGSGPLGEQFF. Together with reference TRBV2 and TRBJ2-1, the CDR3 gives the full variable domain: EPEVTQTPSHQVTQMGQEVILRCVPISNHLYFYWYRQILGQKVEFLVSFYNNEISEKSEIFDDQFSVERPDGSNFTLKIRSTKLEDSAMYFCASHGSGPLGEQFFGPGTRLTVL.

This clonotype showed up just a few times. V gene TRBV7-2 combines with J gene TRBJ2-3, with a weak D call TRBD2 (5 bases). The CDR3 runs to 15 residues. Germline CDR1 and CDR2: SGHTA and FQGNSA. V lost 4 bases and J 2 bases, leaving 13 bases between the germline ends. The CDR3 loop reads CASSSRVAVTDTQYF. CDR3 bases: TGTGCCAGCAGCTCGAGGGTAGCTGTCACAGATACGCAGTATTTT.

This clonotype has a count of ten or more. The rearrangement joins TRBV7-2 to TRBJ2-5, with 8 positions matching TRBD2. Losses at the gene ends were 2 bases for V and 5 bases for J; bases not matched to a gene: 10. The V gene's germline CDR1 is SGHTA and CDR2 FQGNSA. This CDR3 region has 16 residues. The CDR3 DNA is TGTGCCAGCAGCTTATTTCGGGGGGGCTCCGGGGAGACCCAGTACTTC. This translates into CASSLFRGGSGETQYF.

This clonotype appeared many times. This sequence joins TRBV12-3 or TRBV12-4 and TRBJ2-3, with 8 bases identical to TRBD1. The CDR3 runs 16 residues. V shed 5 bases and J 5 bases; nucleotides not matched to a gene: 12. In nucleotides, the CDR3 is TGTGCCAGCAGTCCCCCGCGACAGGGGACTGGAGATACGCAGTATTTT. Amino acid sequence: CASSPPRQGTGDTQYF.

In nucleotides, the CDR3 is TGCAGCGTAGTACAGGGAGGAGCTTTCTTT. It is translated as CSVVQGGAFF. V and J are TRBV29-1 and TRBJ1-1, with a tentative D call TRBD1 (6 bases). Germline CDR1 reads SQVTM; CDR2 reads ANQGSEA. The CDR3 has 10 residues. Between the trimmed V and J ends, which lost 6 bases and 10 bases, there was a span of 12 bases.

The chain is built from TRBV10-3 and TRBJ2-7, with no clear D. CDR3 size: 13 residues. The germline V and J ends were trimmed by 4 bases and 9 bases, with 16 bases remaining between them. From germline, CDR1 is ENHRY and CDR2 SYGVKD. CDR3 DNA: TGTGCCATCAGTGCTGTCCCTTCAATCGGGCAGTACTTC. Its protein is CAISAVPSIGQYF.

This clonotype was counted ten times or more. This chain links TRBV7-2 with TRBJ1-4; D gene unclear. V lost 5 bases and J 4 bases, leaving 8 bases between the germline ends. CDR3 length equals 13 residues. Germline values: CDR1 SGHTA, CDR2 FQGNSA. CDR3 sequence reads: CASSLQINEKLFF. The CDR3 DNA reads TGTGCCAGCAGCCTACAGATTAATGAAAAACTGTTTTTT. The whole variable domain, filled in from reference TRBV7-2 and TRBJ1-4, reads GAGVSQSPSNKVTEKGKDVELRCDPISGHTALYWYRQSLGQGLEFLIYFQGNSAPDKSGLPSDRFSAERTGGSVSTLTIQRTQQEDSAVYLCASSLQINEKLFFGSGTQLSVL.

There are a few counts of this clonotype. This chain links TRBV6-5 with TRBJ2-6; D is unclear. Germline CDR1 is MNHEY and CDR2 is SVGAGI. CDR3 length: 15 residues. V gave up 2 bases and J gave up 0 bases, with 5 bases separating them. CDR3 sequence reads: CASSYLHSGANVLTF. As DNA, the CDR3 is TGTGCCAGCAGTTACCTTCACTCTGGGGCCAACGTCCTGACTTTC.

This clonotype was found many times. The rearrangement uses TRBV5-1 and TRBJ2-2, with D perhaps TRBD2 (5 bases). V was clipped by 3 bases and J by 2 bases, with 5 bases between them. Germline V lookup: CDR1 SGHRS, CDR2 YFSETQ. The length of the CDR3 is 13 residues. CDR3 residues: CASSSGNTGELFF. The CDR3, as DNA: TGCGCCAGCAGCTCGGGAAACACCGGGGAGCTGTTTTTT.

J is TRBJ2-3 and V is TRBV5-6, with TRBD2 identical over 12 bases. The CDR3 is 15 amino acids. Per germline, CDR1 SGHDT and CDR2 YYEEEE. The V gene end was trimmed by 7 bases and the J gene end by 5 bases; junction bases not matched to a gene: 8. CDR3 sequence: CASPTSGGGLDTQYF. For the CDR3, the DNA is TGTGCCAGCCCGACTAGCGGGGGCGGGTTAGATACGCAGTATTTT.